This T cell receptor (beta chain) was captured in a study of blood T cell repertoires in COVID-19. Study-level background: PBMCs, B-cell-depleted T cells, or T cells were the source of the cDNA or gDNA that made up the material.

V lost 7 bases, J lost 1 base, and 12 bases stayed unmatched. In germline, CDR1 is SGHTA, CDR2 FQGNSA. CDR3 length equals 18 residues. Libraries were prepared by immunoSEQ multiplex PCR; TCRdb keeps only in-frame clonotypes and omits some of them. The sample shows about 140,000 clones, roughly 84% of them seen only once. This clonotype was sampled from a man aged 55 to 69 with active or convalescent COVID-19. The chain combines TRBV7-2 with TRBJ2-3, with 12 bases lining up with TRBD2. Sequencing was carried out using peripheral blood. CDR3 sequence (DNA): TGTGCCAGCACCGAACTTACTAGCGGGAGGACACGCACAGATACGCAGTATTTT. It yields the protein CASTELTSGRTRTDTQYF. The whole variable domain, remainder taken from reference TRBV7-2 and TRBJ2-3, is GAGVSQSPSNKVTEKGKDVELRCDPISGHTALYWYRQSLGQGLEFLIYFQGNSAPDKSGLPSDRFSAERTGGSVSTLTIQRTQQEDSAVYLCASTELTSGRTRTDTQYFGPGTRLTVL.